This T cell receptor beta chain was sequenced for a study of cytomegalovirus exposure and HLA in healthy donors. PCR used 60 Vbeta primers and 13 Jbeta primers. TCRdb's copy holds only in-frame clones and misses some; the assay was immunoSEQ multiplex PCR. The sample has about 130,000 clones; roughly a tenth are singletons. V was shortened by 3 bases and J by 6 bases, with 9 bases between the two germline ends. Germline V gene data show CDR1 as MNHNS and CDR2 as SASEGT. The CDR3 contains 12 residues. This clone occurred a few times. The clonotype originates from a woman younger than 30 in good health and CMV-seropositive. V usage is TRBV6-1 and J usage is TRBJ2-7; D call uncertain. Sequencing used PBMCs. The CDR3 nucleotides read TGTGCCAGCAGTGAGGTAGCTGGCGAGCAGTACTTC. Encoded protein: CASSEVAGEQYF.